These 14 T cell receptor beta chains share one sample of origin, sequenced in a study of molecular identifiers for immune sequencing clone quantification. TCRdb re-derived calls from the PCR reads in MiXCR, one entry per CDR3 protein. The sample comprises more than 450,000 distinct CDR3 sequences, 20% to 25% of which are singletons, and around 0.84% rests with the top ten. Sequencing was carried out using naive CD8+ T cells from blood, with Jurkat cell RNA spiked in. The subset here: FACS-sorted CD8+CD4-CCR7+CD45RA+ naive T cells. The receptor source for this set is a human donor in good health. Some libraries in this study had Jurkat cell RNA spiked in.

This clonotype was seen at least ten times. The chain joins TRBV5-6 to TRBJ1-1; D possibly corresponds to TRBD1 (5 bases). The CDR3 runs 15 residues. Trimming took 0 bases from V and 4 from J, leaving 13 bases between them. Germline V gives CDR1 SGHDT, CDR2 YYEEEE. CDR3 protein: CASSLVLGVVTEAFF. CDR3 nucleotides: TGTGCCAGCAGCTTGGTTCTGGGGGTTGTCACTGAAGCTTTCTTT.

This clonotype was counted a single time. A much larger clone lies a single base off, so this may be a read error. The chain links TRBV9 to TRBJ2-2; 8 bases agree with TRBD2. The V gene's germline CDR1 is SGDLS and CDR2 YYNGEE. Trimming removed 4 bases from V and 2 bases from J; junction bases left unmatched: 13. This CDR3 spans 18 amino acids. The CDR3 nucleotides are TGTGCCAGCAGCTACCCGGGTGGCGGGGGGATAAACACCGGGGAGCTGTTTTTT. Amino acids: CASSYPGGGGINTGELFF.

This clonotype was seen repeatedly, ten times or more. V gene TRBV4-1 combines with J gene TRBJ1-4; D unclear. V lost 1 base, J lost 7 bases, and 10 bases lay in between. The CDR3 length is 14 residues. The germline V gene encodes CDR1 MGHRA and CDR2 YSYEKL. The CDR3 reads CASSQVERGEKLFF. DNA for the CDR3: TGCGCCAGCAGCCAAGTGGAAAGAGGTGAAAAACTGTTTTTT.

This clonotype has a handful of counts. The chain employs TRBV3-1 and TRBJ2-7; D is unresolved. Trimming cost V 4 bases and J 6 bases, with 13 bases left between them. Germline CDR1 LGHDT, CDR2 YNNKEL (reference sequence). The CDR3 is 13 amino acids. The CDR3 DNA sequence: TGTGCCAGCAGCCCCCCTAGGATCGGCGAGCAGTACTTC. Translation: CASSPPRIGEQYF.

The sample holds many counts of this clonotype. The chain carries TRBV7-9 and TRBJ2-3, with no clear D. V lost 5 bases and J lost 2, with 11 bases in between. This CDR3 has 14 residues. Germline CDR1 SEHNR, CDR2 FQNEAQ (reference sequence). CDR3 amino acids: CASSPETTTDTQYF. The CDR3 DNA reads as TGTGCCAGCAGCCCAGAAACAACCACAGATACGCAGTATTTT.

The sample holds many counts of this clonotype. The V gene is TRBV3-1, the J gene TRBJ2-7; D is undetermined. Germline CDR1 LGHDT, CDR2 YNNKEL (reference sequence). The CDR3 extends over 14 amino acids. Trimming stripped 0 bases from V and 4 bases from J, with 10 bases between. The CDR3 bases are TGTGCCAGCAGCCAAGATACAGCCGGGTACGAGCAGTACTTC. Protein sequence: CASSQDTAGYEQYF.

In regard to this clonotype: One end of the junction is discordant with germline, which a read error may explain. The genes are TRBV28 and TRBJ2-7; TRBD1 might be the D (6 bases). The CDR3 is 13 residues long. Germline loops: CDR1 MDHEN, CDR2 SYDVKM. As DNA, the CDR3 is TGTGCCGGCAGTCCCCAACAGGGATACGAGCAGTACTTC. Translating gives CAGSPQQGYEQYF.

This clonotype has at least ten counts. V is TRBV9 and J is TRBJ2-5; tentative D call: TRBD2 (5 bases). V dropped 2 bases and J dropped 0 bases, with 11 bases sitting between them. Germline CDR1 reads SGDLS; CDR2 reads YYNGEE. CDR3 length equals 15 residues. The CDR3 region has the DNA TGTGCCAGCAGCGTCGCCTCACTAGACCAAGAGACCCAGTACTTC. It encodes CASSVASLDQETQYF.

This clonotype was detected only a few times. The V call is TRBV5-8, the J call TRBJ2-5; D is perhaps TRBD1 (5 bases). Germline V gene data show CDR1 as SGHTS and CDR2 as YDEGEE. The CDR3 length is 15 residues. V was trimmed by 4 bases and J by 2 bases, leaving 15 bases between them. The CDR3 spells CASSHYRQRQETQYF. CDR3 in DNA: TGTGCCAGCAGCCACTACCGACAGAGACAAGAGACCCAGTACTTC.

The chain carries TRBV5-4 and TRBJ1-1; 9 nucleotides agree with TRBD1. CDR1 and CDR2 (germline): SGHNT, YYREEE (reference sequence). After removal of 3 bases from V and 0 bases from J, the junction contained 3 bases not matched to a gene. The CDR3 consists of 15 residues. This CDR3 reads CASSSGTGMNTEAFF. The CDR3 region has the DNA TGTGCCAGCAGCTCGGGGACAGGGATGAACACTGAAGCTTTCTTT.

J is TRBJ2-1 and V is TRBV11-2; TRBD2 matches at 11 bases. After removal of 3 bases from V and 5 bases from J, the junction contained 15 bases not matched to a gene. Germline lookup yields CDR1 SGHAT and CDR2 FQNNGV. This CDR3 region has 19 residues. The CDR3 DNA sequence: TGTGCCAGCAGCTTGCCGGGACTAGCGGTTCGCCCTTCCGACAATGAGCAGTTCTTC. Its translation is CASSLPGLAVRPSDNEQFF.

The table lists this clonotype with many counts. The CDR3 is CSAQAGDTQYF. The CDR3 coding sequence is TGCAGTGCTCAAGCAGGGGATACGCAGTATTTT. The V gene is TRBV20-1, the J gene TRBJ2-3, with D tentatively TRBD1 (5 bases). The CDR3 spans 11 residues. CDR1 and CDR2 from the germline V gene are DFQATT and SNEGSKA (reference sequence). V gave up 5 bases and J gave up 6 bases, with 9 bases separating them.

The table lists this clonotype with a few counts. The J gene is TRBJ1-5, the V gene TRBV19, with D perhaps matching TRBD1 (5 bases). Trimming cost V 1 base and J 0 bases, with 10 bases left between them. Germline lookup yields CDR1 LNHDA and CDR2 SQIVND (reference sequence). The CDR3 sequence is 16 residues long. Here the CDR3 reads CASSIGPGTSNQPQHF. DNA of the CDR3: TGTGCCAGTAGTATAGGTCCGGGGACTAGCAATCAGCCCCAGCATTTT.

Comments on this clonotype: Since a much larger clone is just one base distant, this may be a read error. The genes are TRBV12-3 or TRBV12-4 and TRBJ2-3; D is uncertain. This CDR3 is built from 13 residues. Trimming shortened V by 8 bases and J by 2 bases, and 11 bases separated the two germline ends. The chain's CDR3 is CASGSAATDTQYF. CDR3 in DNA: TGTGCCAGCGGTTCGGCAGCCACAGATACGCAGTATTTT.